The 8 T cell receptor beta chains below were found in one sample sequenced in a study of T cell responses to AZD1222 COVID-19 vaccine. Some clones are missing from TCRdb's copy, which holds only in-frame ones; the method was immunoSEQ multiplex PCR. The sample has about 140,000 clones, under 95% seen once; the top ten hold 2.5% to 4%. The sequences come from peripheral blood, collected on day 0 of AZD1222 vaccination. All receptors derive from an adult in good health.

The CDR3: CASSLASGRIDEQFF. CDR3 bases: TGTGCCAGCAGCTTAGCTAGCGGGAGGATCGATGAGCAGTTCTTC. This sequence joins TRBV7-3 and TRBJ2-1, with 11 bases lining up with TRBD2. V was clipped by 2 bases and J by 8 bases; unmatched bases: 5. The germline CDR1 and CDR2 sequences are SGHTA and FQGTGA. The length of the CDR3 is 15 residues.

The V gene is TRBV4-1, the J gene TRBJ1-4, with 8 bases identical to TRBD1. Unmatched junction bases numbered 18, after V lost 1 base and J lost 11 bases. The V gene's germline CDR1 is MGHRA and CDR2 YSYEKL. This CDR3 comprises 18 residues. Here the CDR3 DNA reads TGCGCCAGCAGCCAAGGGTTGGGGACAGGAGGGGTATTGGACAAACTGTTTTTT. It codes for CASSQGLGTGGVLDKLFF.

The rearrangement uses TRBV3-1 (or the pseudogene TRBV3-2) and TRBJ2-5, with TRBD2 matching over 10 bases. Germline trimming cut 4 bases from V and 5 bases from J; bases unmatched to any gene: 1. Germline V gives CDR1 LGHDT, CDR2 YNNKEL (reference sequence). The CDR3 length is 13 residues. CDR3 DNA: TGTGCCAGCAGCCTTAGCGGGGGGGAGACCCAGTACTTC. This translates into CASSLSGGETQYF.

The rearrangement joins TRBV15 to TRBJ2-5, with TRBD2 matching 10 bases. CDR3 length: 16 amino acids. Trimming took 7 bases from V and 4 from J; bases not matched to a gene: 12. CDR1 is LNHNV, CDR2 YYDKDF, per germline (reference sequence). The CDR3 bases are TGTGCCACCACCCTAGCGGGGGACCCTAAAGGAGAGACCCAGTACTTC. It is translated as CATTLAGDPKGETQYF.

The chain employs TRBV3-1 (or the pseudogene TRBV3-2) and TRBJ1-3; D uncertain. The CDR3 extends over 15 amino acids. The V end lost 4 bases, the J end lost 0 bases, and 10 bases lay between the germline ends. CDR1 and CDR2 from the germline V gene are LGHDT and YNNKEL (reference sequence). For the CDR3, the DNA is TGTGCCAGCAGCCCTTTTGCTGCCTCTGGAAACACCATATATTTT. This codes for CASSPFAASGNTIYF.

This chain links TRBV10-3 with TRBJ1-2, with a weak D call TRBD1 (6 bases). Looked up from germline, CDR1 is ENHRY and CDR2 is SYGVKD. Trimming removed 3 bases from V and 1 base from J, with 9 bases in between. CDR3 length equals 14 residues. Here the CDR3 reads CAISERGDNYGYTF. CDR3 bases: TGTGCCATCAGTGAAAGGGGGGATAACTATGGCTACACCTTC.

V and J are TRBV7-2 and TRBJ1-3; D is undetermined. Germline V gene data show CDR1 as SGHTA and CDR2 as FQGNSA. There are 15 residues in the CDR3. The V end was cut by 2 bases, the J end by 0 bases, with 8 bases between. CDR3 DNA sequence: TGTGCCAGCAGCTTATCTGTCACCTCTGGAAACACCATATATTTT. It encodes CASSLSVTSGNTIYF.

The chain links TRBV20-1 to TRBJ2-1, with D unresolved. The CDR3 sequence is 11 residues long. The germline V and J ends were trimmed by 6 bases and 4 bases, with 7 bases remaining between them. Looked up from germline, CDR1 is DFQATT and CDR2 is SNEGSKA (reference sequence). In DNA, the CDR3 is TGCAGTGCGGGCGCATACAATGAGCAGTTCTTC. It translates to CSAGAYNEQFF.